A selection of T cell receptor beta chains follows, all from one sample in a study of T cells after yellow fever vaccination. TCRdb redid the calling of the 5' RACE reads with MiXCR, one entry per CDR3 protein. The sample lists some 320,000 distinct CDR3 sequences; around 10% were seen once. The sample consisted of CD4+ T cells sorted from PBMCs, taken 45 days after the yellow fever booster vaccination. The receptors originated from a man aged 18-30 years who received the YFV17D yellow fever vaccine. Both conserved end residues are trimmed from each CDR3.

V: TRBV24-1
J: TRBJ2-5
CDR3: ATSGEVQETQY

V: TRBV19
J: TRBJ1-5
CDR3: ATSGLNQPQH

V: TRBV4-3
J: TRBJ1-6
CDR3: ASSQGNGAINSPLH

V: TRBV27
J: TRBJ2-2
CDR3: ASSFGRVSRGTGELF

V: TRBV5-1
J: TRBJ1-1
CDR3: ASSSLGNMNTEAF

V: TRBV7-9
J: TRBJ2-5
CDR3: ASSVTQGTETQY

V: TRBV18
J: TRBJ1-1
CDR3: ASRTGVGTEAF

V: TRBV7-9
J: TRBJ1-1
CDR3: ASSLTGTVNTEAF

V: TRBV11-2
J: TRBJ2-2
CDR3: ASSSSGTSRPGELF

V: TRBV6-2/TRBV6-3
J: TRBJ1-2
CDR3: ASSQSRYGYT

V: TRBV7-2
J: TRBJ1-5
CDR3: ASSLDTARVTPQH

V: TRBV7-8
J: TRBJ1-6
CDR3: ASSTFGQGNSPLH

V: TRBV7-9
J: TRBJ1-1
CDR3: ASSLQGQANTEAF

V: TRBV7-9
J: TRBJ2-7
CDR3: ASSQGGGEGAQY

V: TRBV28
J: TRBJ1-6
CDR3: ASSLTLGGSYNSPLH

V: TRBV5-1
J: TRBJ1-4
CDR3: ASSPGGPGEKLF

V: TRBV9
J: TRBJ2-1
CDR3: ASSVDPSSYNEQF

V: TRBV7-2
J: TRBJ1-5
CDR3: ASSQTRDQPQH

V: TRBV10-3
J: TRBJ1-1
CDR3: AISVLNTEAF

V: TRBV12-3/TRBV12-4
J: TRBJ2-7
CDR3: ASSLQGQGSYEQY

V: TRBV7-2
J: TRBJ1-1
CDR3: ASSSEGFTEAF

V: TRBV5-1
J: TRBJ2-6
CDR3: ASSYFIGTGANVLT

V: TRBV14
J: TRBJ1-1
CDR3: ASSPSRGGYTEAF

V: TRBV6-2/TRBV6-3
J: TRBJ2-6
CDR3: ASSYSKGIGANVLT

V: TRBV5-1
J: TRBJ2-3
CDR3: ASSSIARSTDTQY

V: TRBV7-9
J: TRBJ2-3
CDR3: ASSLKWGGRFSDTQY

V: TRBV4-3
J: TRBJ2-3
CDR3: ASSLVGTSGASTDTQY

V: TRBV7-9
J: TRBJ2-5
CDR3: ASSSTSPQTQY

V: TRBV9
J: TRBJ2-1
CDR3: ASSPMGLAGAEQF